The 19 T cell receptor beta chains reported below all come from one sample, sequenced in a study of T-cell reconstitution after alpha-beta-depleted transplantation in children. Preparing the TCRbeta library involved the use of unique molecular identifiers. MiXCR was run by TCRdb on the PCR reads, yielding one entry per CDR3 protein. This sample has 350,000 to 450,000 distinct CDR3 sequences; 20% occur once, and the top ten carry 3.8%. The sequences come from PBMCs from the stem cell graft donor, collected from the stem cell graft. These receptors were obtained from a human donor who donated a stem cell graft to a child with acute myeloid leukemia.

The V call is TRBV7-6, the J call TRBJ1-2, with a weak D call TRBD1 (5 bases). V was shortened by 1 base and J by 4 bases, with 13 bases between the two germline ends. In germline, CDR1 is SGHVS, CDR2 FNYEAQ. This CDR3 is built from 15 residues. The CDR3 spells CASSLEGGGAYGYTF. The CDR3 DNA reads as TGTGCCAGCAGCTTAGAGGGTGGAGGGGCCTATGGCTACACCTTC. Full variable domain (remainder filled in from reference TRBV7-6 and TRBJ1-2): GAGVSQSPRYKVTKRGQDVALRCDPISGHVSLYWYRQALGQGPEFLTYFNYEAQQDKSGLPNDRFSAERPEGSISTLTIQRTEQRDSAMYRCASSLEGGGAYGYTFGSGTRLTVV.

The V and J genes are TRBV28 and TRBJ1-5; 7 bases agree with TRBD1. CDR3 length: 13 amino acids. Trimming took 7 bases from V and 5 from J; bases not matched to a gene: 5. CDR1 MDHEN and CDR2 SYDVKM come from the germline V gene. The CDR3 protein is CASNRGPDQPQHF. The DNA of the CDR3 is TGTGCCAGCAATAGGGGGCCCGATCAGCCCCAGCATTTT.

This clonotype was recorded a few times. V gene TRBV10-2 combines with J gene TRBJ2-3, with 10 bases matching TRBD2. Germline loops: CDR1 WSHSY, CDR2 SAAADI. The junction had 1 base not matched to a gene; V was cut back by 7 bases and J by 0 bases. The CDR3 is 14 amino acids. CDR3 in amino acids: CASKLAGSTDTQYF. In DNA, the CDR3 is TGCGCCAGCAAACTAGCGGGAAGCACAGATACGCAGTATTTT.

The V and J genes are TRBV2 and TRBJ2-2, with D uncertain. Germline assignment: CDR1 SNHLY and CDR2 FYNNEI. V dropped 10 bases and J dropped 1 base, with 10 bases sitting between them. This CDR3 is 13 amino acids long. CDR3 residues: CATGEENTGELFF. Here the CDR3 DNA reads TGTGCCACCGGAGAAGAGAACACCGGGGAGCTGTTTTTT.

The table lists this clonotype with a few counts. The chain carries TRBV4-1 and TRBJ2-1; TRBD1 agrees at 10 bases. This CDR3 spans 14 amino acids. The germline CDR1 and CDR2 sequences are MGHRA and YSYEKL. Germline trimming cut 1 base from V and 9 bases from J; bases unmatched to any gene: 3. CDR3: CASSQGGTGAEQFF. CDR3 sequence (DNA): TGCGCCAGCAGCCAAGGAGGGACAGGGGCTGAGCAGTTCTTC.

This chain connects TRBV7-3 to TRBJ2-1; D gene uncertain. V lost 1 base and J lost 4, with 29 bases in between. This CDR3 spans 21 amino acids. CDR1 and CDR2 (germline): SGHTA, FQGTGA. This CDR3 reads CASSLRASRPANLSLYNEQFF. DNA for the CDR3: TGTGCCAGCAGCTTAAGGGCGTCGAGGCCGGCCAATCTGTCCTTGTACAATGAGCAGTTCTTC.

In its sample, this clonotype was seen a few times. The rearrangement joins TRBV20-1 to TRBJ2-7; 9 bases are shared with TRBD1. Germline V lookup: CDR1 DFQATT, CDR2 SNEGSKA (reference sequence). CDR3 size: 13 residues. V shed 2 bases and J 4 bases; nucleotides not matched to a gene: 3. CDR3: CSARRDRAYEQYF. CDR3 nucleotides: TGCAGTGCTAGACGGGACAGGGCTTACGAGCAGTACTTC.

This clonotype was detected many times. The chain carries TRBV10-3 and TRBJ2-3; unclear D gene. Germline V lookup: CDR1 ENHRY, CDR2 SYGVKD. The CDR3 is 14 residues long. Trimming shortened V by 6 bases and J by 0 bases, and 10 bases separated the two germline ends. The CDR3 DNA follows: TGTGCCATCAGGGCAGGATCTAGCACAGATACGCAGTATTTT. Encoded protein: CAIRAGSSTDTQYF.

V is TRBV18 and J is TRBJ2-5; 7 positions agree with TRBD2. J lost 4 bases, V lost 0 bases, and 5 bases had no gene match. The CDR3 totals 15 residues. Germline assignment: CDR1 KGHSH and CDR2 LQKENI. CDR3 coding DNA: TGTGCCAGCTCACCACCGTCGGCGGGAGTAGAGACCCAGTACTTC. It encodes CASSPPSAGVETQYF.

This clonotype was detected a few times. The chain uses TRBV12-3 or TRBV12-4 and TRBJ2-5; D perhaps matches TRBD2 (6 bases). The V gene lost 6 bases and the J gene lost 2 bases, with 16 bases spanning the gap. The CDR3 sequence is 15 residues long. In DNA, the CDR3 is TGTGCCAGCAGCAACTCGGAGGGACGGCAAGAGACCCAGTACTTC. Translation gives CASSNSEGRQETQYF.

The V call is TRBV5-1, the J call TRBJ2-6; 8 positions agree with TRBD1. The V segment lost 2 bases and the J segment 0 bases; nucleotides outside the gene matches: 7. CDR1 and CDR2 (germline): SGHRS, YFSETQ. The CDR3 has 18 residues. The CDR3 reads CASSFGGQGISGANVLTF. The CDR3 nucleotides are TGCGCCAGCAGCTTCGGAGGACAGGGTATCTCTGGGGCCAACGTCCTGACTTTC. Full variable domain (rest looked up from reference TRBV5-1 and TRBJ2-6): KAGVTQTPRYLIKTRGQQVTLSCSPISGHRSVSWYQQTPGQGLQFLFEYFSETQRNKGNFPGRFSGRQFSNSRSEMNVSTLELGDSALYLCASSFGGQGISGANVLTFGAGSRLTVL.

This clonotype has at least ten counts. This chain links TRBV12-3 or TRBV12-4 with TRBJ2-7; 7 positions agree with TRBD1. The CDR3 runs to 15 residues. V trimming: 2 bases; J trimming: 2 bases; junction bases outside the gene matches: 6. The CDR3 protein is CASSLMGTATYEQYF. DNA for the CDR3: TGTGCCAGCAGTTTAATGGGGACAGCTACCTACGAGCAGTACTTC.

The V and J genes are TRBV6-1 and TRBJ2-1, with D possibly being TRBD2 (5 bases). The V and J ends lost 0 bases and 8 bases respectively, with 14 bases between them. CDR3 size: 15 residues. Per the germline V gene, CDR1 is MNHNS and CDR2 is SASEGT. CDR3 region: CASSEARRRVDEQFF. The CDR3 coding sequence is TGTGCCAGCAGTGAAGCCAGGAGGCGGGTGGATGAGCAGTTCTTC.

This clonotype has at least ten counts. The chain combines TRBV7-2 with TRBJ2-1; D possibly corresponds to TRBD1 (6 bases). The CDR3 covers 15 residues. Germline loops: CDR1 SGHTA, CDR2 FQGNSA. V dropped 1 base and J dropped 9 bases, with 16 bases sitting between them. Written as DNA, the CDR3 is TGTGCCAGCAGCTTAGGGGCCTCGGGACACGGTGAGCAGTTCTTC. It yields the protein CASSLGASGHGEQFF.

This clonotype was detected many times. This chain connects TRBV29-1 to TRBJ1-2; maybe TRBD1 (5 bases). The CDR3 runs to 11 residues. CDR1 SQVTM and CDR2 ANQGSEA come from the germline V gene. The V end lost 7 bases, the J end lost 8 bases, and 14 bases lay between the germline ends. The CDR3 sequence: CSGREGEGYTF. CDR3 DNA: TGCAGCGGCAGGGAAGGGGAGGGCTACACCTTC.

The chain carries TRBV13 and TRBJ2-1, with TRBD2 as a possible D gene (6 bases). V was cut by 1 base and J by 12 bases, with 13 bases left in between. CDR3 length equals 13 residues. Germline V gene data show CDR1 as PRHDT and CDR2 as FYEKMQ (reference sequence). The CDR3 DNA follows: TGTGCCAGCAGCTTAGACCCCCTGGGGGGGCAGTTCTTC. Translating gives CASSLDPLGGQFF.

The chain employs TRBV29-1 and TRBJ1-5, with 7 bases matching TRBD1. Germline V gene sequence: CDR1 SQVTM, CDR2 ANQGSEA. This CDR3 contains 12 residues. The ends lost 6 bases at V and 3 bases at J; junction bases unmatched: 2. The CDR3 sequence: CSVGQLNQPQHF. In DNA, the CDR3 is TGCAGCGTGGGACAGCTCAATCAGCCCCAGCATTTT.

In its sample, this clonotype was seen many times. This rearrangement joins TRBV12-3 or TRBV12-4 to TRBJ1-2, with D unclear. With 7 bases removed from V and 7 bases from J, the gap between germline ends came to 16 bases. CDR3 length: 13 residues. This chain's CDR3 is CASTQGGLAGYTF. CDR3 nucleotide sequence: TGTGCCAGCACCCAAGGCGGGCTGGCTGGCTACACCTTC.

This clonotype was picked up a small number of times. The chain is built from TRBV15 and TRBJ1-2, with 9 bases lining up with TRBD1. The germline CDR1 and CDR2 sequences are LNHNV and YYDKDF (reference sequence). The trim removed 1 base at V and 4 bases at J, leaving 4 bases unmatched. There are 15 residues in the CDR3. CDR3 sequence: CATSRAQGASYGYTF. The CDR3 DNA sequence: TGTGCCACCAGCAGAGCACAGGGGGCTAGCTATGGCTACACCTTC.